This TCR beta chain was found in a study of shared clonotypes between healthy human individuals. V was clipped by 0 bases and J by 0 bases, with 16 bases between them. CDR1 and CDR2 from the germline V gene are SGDLS and YYNGEE. The CDR3 has 18 amino acids. Study-wide results and limits: Represented genetic and exposure-history diversity was restricted by having few donors. Generation of non-shared clonotypes was less probable than generation of clonotypes shared by all four donors. Rarefaction indicated that sorted-subset sequencing remained incomplete although depth was large. Sampling used blood alone; tissue repertoires probably differ.

This clone occurred once. Its antigen is not known. Naive-designated CD8 cells lacked CD45RO, were positively enriched for CCR7, and omitted terminally differentiated effector memory CD45RA+ cells. The method was immunoSEQ multiplex PCR; TCRdb's version includes in-frame clones alone and lacks a portion of them. The sample includes 800,000 to 950,000 clones, about 96% of them seen just once. The sequencing sample was made of naive CD8+ T cells sorted from blood. This chain links TRBV9 with TRBJ2-1, with D hard to call. This TCR was sampled from a man aged 25-40 years in good health. In nucleotides, the CDR3 is TGTGCCAGCAGCGTAGAAGGATACGGAGCGAGCTCCTACAATGAGCAGTTCTTC. This codes for CASSVEGYGASSYNEQFF.